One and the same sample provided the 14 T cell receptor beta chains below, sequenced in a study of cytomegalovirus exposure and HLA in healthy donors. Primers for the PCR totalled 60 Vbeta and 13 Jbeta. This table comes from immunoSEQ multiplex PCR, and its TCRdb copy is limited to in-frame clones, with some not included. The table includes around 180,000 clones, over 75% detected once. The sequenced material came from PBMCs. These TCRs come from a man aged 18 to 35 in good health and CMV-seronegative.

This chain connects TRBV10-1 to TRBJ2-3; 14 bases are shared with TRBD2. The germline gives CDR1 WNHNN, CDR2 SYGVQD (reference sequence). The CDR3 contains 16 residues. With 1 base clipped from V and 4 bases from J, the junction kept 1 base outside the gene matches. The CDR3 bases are TGCGCCAGCAGTGAGTTGACTAGCGGGGGGGCAGATACGCAGTATTTT. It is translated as CASSELTSGGADTQYF.

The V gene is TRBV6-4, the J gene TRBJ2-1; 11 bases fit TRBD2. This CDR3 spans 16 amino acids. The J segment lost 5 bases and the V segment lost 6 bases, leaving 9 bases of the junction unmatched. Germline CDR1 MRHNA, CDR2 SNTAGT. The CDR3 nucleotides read TGTGCCAGCAGCGCATCGGGACTAGCGGCACACAATGAGCAGTTCTTC. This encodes CASSASGLAAHNEQFF.

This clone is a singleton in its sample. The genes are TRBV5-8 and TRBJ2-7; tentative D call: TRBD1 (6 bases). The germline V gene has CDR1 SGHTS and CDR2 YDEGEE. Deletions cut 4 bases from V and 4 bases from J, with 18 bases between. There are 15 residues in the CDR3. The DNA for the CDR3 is TGTGCCAGCAGCAAAGGGGGAAATGGGATATACGAGCAGTACTTC. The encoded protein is CASSKGGNGIYEQYF.

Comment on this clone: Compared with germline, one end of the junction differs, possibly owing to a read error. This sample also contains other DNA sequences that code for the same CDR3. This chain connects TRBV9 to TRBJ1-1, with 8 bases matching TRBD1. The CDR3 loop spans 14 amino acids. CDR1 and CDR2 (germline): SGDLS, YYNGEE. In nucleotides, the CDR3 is TGTGCCAGCAGCCTGGGACAGGAGGGCACTGAAGCCTTCTTT. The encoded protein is CASSLGQEGTEAFF.

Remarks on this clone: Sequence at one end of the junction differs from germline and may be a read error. The CDR3 sequence is CSSSNRGGYTF. DNA of the CDR3: TGTTCCAGCAGCAACAGGGGTGGCTACACCTTC. V usage is TRBV7-9 and J usage is TRBJ1-2; 7 bases map to TRBD1. This CDR3 region has 11 residues. Per the germline V gene, CDR1 is SEHNR and CDR2 is FQNEAQ (reference sequence).

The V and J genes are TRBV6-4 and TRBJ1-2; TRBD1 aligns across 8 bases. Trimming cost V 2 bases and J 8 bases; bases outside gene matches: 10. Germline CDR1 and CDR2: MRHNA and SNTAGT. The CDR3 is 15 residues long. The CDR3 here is CASSDKGTGSYGYTF. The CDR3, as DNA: TGTGCCAGCAGTGACAAGGGGACAGGATCTTACGGCTACACCTTC.

The chain's CDR3 is CASSERDSMYQETQYF. Written as DNA, the CDR3 is TGTGCCAGCAGTGAAAGGGACAGTATGTACCAAGAGACCCAGTACTTC. The J gene is TRBJ2-5, the V gene TRBV2; 7 bases line up with TRBD1. V shed 2 bases and J 0 bases; nucleotides not matched to a gene: 6. This CDR3 has 16 residues. Germline values: CDR1 SNHLY, CDR2 FYNNEI.

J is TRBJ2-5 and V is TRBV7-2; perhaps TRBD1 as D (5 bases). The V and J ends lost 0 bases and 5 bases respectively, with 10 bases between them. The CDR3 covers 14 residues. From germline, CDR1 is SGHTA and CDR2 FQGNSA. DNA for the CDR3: TGTGCCAGCAGCTTAGCGGGGCTGGGGGAGACCCAGTACTTC. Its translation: CASSLAGLGETQYF.

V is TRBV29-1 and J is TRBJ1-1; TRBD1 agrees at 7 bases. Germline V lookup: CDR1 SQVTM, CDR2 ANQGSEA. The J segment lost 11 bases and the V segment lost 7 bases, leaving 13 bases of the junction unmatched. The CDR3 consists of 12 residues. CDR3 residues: CSAQDRVNDAFF. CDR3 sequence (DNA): TGCAGCGCTCAAGACAGGGTCAATGACGCTTTCTTT.

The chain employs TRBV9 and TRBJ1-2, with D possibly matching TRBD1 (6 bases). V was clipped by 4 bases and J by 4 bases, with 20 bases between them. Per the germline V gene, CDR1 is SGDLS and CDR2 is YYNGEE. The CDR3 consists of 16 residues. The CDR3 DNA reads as TGTGCCAGCAGCCCAACAGGGAGCGAGGGTGGCTATGGCTACACCTTC. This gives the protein CASSPTGSEGGYGYTF.

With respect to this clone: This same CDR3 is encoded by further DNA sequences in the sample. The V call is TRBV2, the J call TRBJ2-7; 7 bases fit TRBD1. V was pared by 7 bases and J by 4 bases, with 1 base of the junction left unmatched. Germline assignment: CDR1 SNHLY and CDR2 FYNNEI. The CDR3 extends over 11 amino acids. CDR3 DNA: TGTGCCAGCACAGGGGGTTACGAGCAGTACTTC. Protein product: CASTGGYEQYF.

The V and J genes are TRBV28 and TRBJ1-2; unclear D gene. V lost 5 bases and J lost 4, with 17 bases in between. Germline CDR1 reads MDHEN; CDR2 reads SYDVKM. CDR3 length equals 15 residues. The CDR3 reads CASSLGSAATYGYTF. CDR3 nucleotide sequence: TGTGCCAGCAGTCTGGGGAGTGCAGCGACCTATGGCTACACCTTC.

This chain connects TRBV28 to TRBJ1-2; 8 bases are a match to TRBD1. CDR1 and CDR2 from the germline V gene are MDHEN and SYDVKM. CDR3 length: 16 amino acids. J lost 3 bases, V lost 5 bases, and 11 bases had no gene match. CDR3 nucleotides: TGTGCCAGCAGTACCCGACAGGGGTTGACCTACTATGGCTACACCTTC. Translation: CASSTRQGLTYYGYTF.

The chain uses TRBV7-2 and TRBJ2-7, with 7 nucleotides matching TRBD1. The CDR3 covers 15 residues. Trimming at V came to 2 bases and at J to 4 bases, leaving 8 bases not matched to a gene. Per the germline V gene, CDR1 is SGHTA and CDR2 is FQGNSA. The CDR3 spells CASSLSAGGSYEQYF. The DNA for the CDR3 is TGTGCCAGCAGCTTAAGCGCAGGGGGATCTTACGAGCAGTACTTC. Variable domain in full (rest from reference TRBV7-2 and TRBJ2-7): GAGVSQSPSNKVTEKGKDVELRCDPISGHTALYWYRQSLGQGLEFLIYFQGNSAPDKSGLPSDRFSAERTGGSVSTLTIQRTQQEDSAVYLCASSLSAGGSYEQYFGPGTRLTVT.